This T cell receptor beta chain was documented in a study of shared clonotypes between healthy human individuals. At the level of the study: A donor's plate count was three for CD4 naive and three for CD4 memory; CD8 naive had two and CD8 memory one.

This clone came up a few times. CDR1 GTSNPN and CDR2 SVGIG come from the germline V gene (reference sequence). There are 13 residues in the CDR3. V was clipped by 2 bases and J by 1 base, with 8 bases between them. Cells designated naive CD8 were CD45RO-negative and were positively selected for CCR7, with terminally differentiated effector memory CD45RA+ cells excluded. Only in-frame clones appear in the TCRdb table, and some are missing; sequencing was by immunoSEQ multiplex PCR. The sample carries around 2,000,000 clones, about 93% recorded once. This sequence joins TRBV30 and TRBJ1-1; no definite D call. The origin of this receptor is a young man in good health. Some clones in this sample may be carry-over from other donors' samples. What was sequenced was naive CD8+ T cells from PBMCs. The chain's CDR3 is CAWSIKENTEAFF. DNA for the CDR3: TGTGCCTGGAGTATAAAAGAGAACACTGAAGCTTTCTTT. Looking up the rest from reference TRBV30 and TRBJ1-1 gives the full variable domain: SQTIHQWPATLVQPVGSPLSLECTVEGTSNPNLYWYRQAAGRGLQLLFYSVGIGQISSEVPQNLSASRPQDRQFILSSKKLLLSDSGFYLCAWSIKENTEAFFGQGTRLTVV.